The rows below give T cell receptor beta chains drawn from one sample of a study of T cell changes during pregnancy in multiple sclerosis. Using immunoSEQ multiplex PCR, the repertoire was profiled, and TCRdb retains in-frame clones only, with some absent. The sample includes tens of thousands of clones, 85% to 95% of them seen just once. The sequenced sample was peripheral blood, obtained after pregnancy. The receptors were gathered from a female donor with multiple sclerosis, enrolled in a pregnancy study. Both conserved end residues are part of each CDR3. The order of the fields is clone size, D gene, V gene, J gene, CDR3 DNA, CDR3 protein. D genes are given only for firm matches. Rows may omit the clone size; those that give it use once, few, many or a size class.

.	.	TRBV19	TRBJ1-3	TGTGCCAGTAGTATATGGGGGGAACCCCGACTCTACGGAAACACCATATATTTT	CASSIWGEPRLYGNTIYF
.	TRBD1	TRBV5-1	TRBJ1-4	TGCGCCAGCAGCATGGAGGGGGCTTCTAATGAAAAACTGTTTTTT	CASSMEGASNEKLFF
.	.	TRBV2	TRBJ2-3	TGTGCCAGCAGTAGAGATAGCCAGAGAGACACAGATACGCAGTATTTT	CASSRDSQRDTDTQYF
.	TRBD1	TRBV20-1	TRBJ2-7	TGCAGTGCTGGGGACAGCTACGAGCAGTACTTC	CSAGDSYEQYF
.	.	TRBV7-9	TRBJ1-5	TGTGCCAGCAGCTTTTCAGGGAACGATCAGCCCCAGCATTTT	CASSFSGNDQPQHF
.	TRBD1	TRBV5-1	TRBJ1-5	TGCGCCAGCAGCTTGGAATCGGGACAGGGGTCTCCCCAGCATTTT	CASSLESGQGSPQHF
.	.	TRBV4-2	TRBJ2-6	TGTGCCAGCAGCCAAGTACAGACTGGGGCCAACGTCCTGACTTTC	CASSQVQTGANVLTF
.	.	TRBV13	TRBJ1-4	TGTGCCAGCAGCTTATCTTCCGGGGTTGAAAAACTGTTTTTT	CASSLSSGVEKLFF
.	TRBD1	TRBV19	TRBJ1-4	TGTGCCAGTAGTATGGGACAGGGCGATGAAAAACTGTTTTTT	CASSMGQGDEKLFF
.	.	TRBV12-5	TRBJ1-3	TGTGCTAGTGGTACAGGTGCCTCTGGAAACACCATATATTTT	CASGTGASGNTIYF
.	.	TRBV7-3	TRBJ2-5	TGTGCCAGCAGCCCCAGGGTGGGGGAGACCCAGTACTTC	CASSPRVGETQYF
.	.	TRBV11-1	TRBJ2-5	TGTGCCAGCAACTTAGGAGGGAACCGAGAGACCCAGTACTTC	CASNLGGNRETQYF
.	TRBD2	TRBV11-2	TRBJ2-3	TGTGCCAGCAGCTTAGTGGGAGTGGGACTAGAGACAGATACGCAGTATTTT	CASSLVGVGLETDTQYF
.	.	TRBV7-3	TRBJ2-3	TGTGCCAGCAGCCCCCAGGGGGGAAGCACAGATACGCAGTATTTT	CASSPQGGSTDTQYF
once	.	TRBV6-1	TRBJ1-1	TGTGCCAGCAGCCCACAGCAGAACACTGAAGCTTTCTTT	CASSPQQNTEAFF